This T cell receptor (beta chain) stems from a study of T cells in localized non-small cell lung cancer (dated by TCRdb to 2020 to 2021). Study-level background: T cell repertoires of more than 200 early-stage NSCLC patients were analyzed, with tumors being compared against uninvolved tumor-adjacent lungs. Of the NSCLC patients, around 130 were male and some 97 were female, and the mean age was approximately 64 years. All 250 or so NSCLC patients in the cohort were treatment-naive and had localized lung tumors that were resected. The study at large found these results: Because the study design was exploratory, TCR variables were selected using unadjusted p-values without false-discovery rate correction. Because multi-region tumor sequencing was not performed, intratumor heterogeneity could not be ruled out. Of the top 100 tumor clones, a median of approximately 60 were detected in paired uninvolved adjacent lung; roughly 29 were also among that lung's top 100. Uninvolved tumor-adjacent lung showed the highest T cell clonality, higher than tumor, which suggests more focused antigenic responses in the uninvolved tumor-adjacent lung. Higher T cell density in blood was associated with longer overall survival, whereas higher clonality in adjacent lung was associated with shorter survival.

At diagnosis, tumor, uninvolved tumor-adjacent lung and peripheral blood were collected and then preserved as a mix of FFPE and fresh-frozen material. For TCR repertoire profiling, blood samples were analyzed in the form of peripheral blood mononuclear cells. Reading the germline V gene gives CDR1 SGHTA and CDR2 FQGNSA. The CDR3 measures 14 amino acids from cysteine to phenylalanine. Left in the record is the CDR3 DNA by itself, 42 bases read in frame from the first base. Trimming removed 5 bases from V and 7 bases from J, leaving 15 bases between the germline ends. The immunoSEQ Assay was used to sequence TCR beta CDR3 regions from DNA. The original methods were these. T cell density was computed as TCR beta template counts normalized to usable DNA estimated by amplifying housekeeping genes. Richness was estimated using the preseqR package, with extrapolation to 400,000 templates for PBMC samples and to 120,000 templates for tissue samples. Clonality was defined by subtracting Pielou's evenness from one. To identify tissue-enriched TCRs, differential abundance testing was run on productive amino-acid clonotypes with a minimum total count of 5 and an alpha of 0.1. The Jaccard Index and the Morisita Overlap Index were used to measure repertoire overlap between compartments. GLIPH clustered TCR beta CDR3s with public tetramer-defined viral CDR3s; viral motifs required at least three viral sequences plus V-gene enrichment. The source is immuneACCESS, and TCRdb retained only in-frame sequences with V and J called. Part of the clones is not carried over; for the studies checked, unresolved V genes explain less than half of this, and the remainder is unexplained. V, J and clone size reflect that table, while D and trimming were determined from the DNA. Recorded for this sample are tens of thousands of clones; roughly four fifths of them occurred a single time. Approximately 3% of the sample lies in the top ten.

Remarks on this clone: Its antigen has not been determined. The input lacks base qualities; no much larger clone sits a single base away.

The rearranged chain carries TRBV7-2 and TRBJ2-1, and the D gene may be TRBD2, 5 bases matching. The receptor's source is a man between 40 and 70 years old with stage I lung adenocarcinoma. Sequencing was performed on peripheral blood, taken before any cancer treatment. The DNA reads TGTGCCAGCAGCCCCCGCTCGGGATGGAATGAGCAGTTCTTC. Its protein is CASSPRSGWNEQFF.